This T cell receptor (beta chain) was documented in a study of T-cell memory formation after mild COVID-19. Study context: Most TCR clusters belonged to a single donor. Study-wide points: In second-wave clones peaking day 37, SARS-CoV-2 specificity remained unconfirmed. For contracting clones, CD4+ ones sat mainly in CM and EM, CD8+ in EMRA. Contracting clones, day 15 to 85, had balanced CD4/CD8, and later expanders favored CD4+.

In its sample, this clonotype was seen a few times. The target antigen is unknown. TCRdb processed the 5' RACE reads anew with MiXCR; each CDR3 protein has one entry. The sample yields roughly 480,000 distinct CDR3 sequences, roughly 25% seen once. With 1 base removed from V and 6 bases from J, the gap between germline ends came to 21 bases. The germline gives CDR1 DFQATT, CDR2 SNEGSKA (reference sequence). The CDR3 runs to 16 residues. The chain combines TRBV20-1 with TRBJ1-1; unclear D gene. The sample taken for sequencing was PBMCs or a T cell subset sorted from them (not recorded which). The sequence was collected from an adult woman who had mild COVID-19 (a few samples of this study predate the infection). Cell type and time point are not known. CDR3 loop: CSARGSGGGLVPEAFF. The DNA of the CDR3 is TGCAGTGCTAGAGGATCGGGAGGAGGGTTGGTCCCTGAAGCTTTCTTT.